This paragraph reports one T cell receptor (beta chain). The record originates from a study of blood T cell repertoires in COVID-19. Germline V gene sequence: CDR1 MDHEN, CDR2 SYDVKM. Unmatched junction bases numbered 11, after V lost 6 bases and J lost 7 bases. CDR3 length: 15 residues. The method was immunoSEQ multiplex PCR; TCRdb's version includes in-frame clones alone and lacks a portion of them. The table lists 110,000 or so clones, roughly nine tenths of them singletons, with 7.5% to 9% in the top ten. Sequencing was carried out using peripheral blood. This sequence was found in a man between 65 and 85 years old who had recovered from COVID-19. J is TRBJ1-4 and V is TRBV28, with 7 bases identical to TRBD1. CDR3 DNA sequence: TGTGCCAGCAGCTTGGTTGGACAGGAAGGTGAAAAACTGTTTTTT. It encodes CASSLVGQEGEKLFF.